This TCR beta chain emerged from a study of T cell responses to AZD1222 COVID-19 vaccine. Background on the study: Combined were second doses at about 4 or about 12 weeks. Study results and limitations: Of spike-specific TCRs, nearly half reportedly target regions left unmutated in variants. Sampling that yielded the repertoires occurred only after the peak T cell response. The donor group comprised mostly white British people and more females; the analysis possibly underestimated clonal diversity.

As concerns this clone: Its matching antigen is unknown.

The V end lost 3 bases, the J end lost 0 bases, and 8 bases lay between the germline ends. Germline V lookup: CDR1 SGHAT, CDR2 FQNNGV. The CDR3 has 14 amino acids. Using immunoSEQ multiplex PCR, the repertoire was profiled, and TCRdb retains in-frame clones only, with some absent. The data contain some 140,000 clones, under 95% of them singletons. V usage is TRBV11-2 and J usage is TRBJ1-1; D ambiguous. This specimen was peripheral blood, taken on day 0 of AZD1222 vaccination. The sequence was obtained from an adult in good health. The DNA for the CDR3 is TGTGCCAGCAGCTTCGGCAGTTTGAACACTGAAGCTTTCTTT. This gives the protein CASSFGSLNTEAFF.